This TCR beta chain was profiled in a study of cytomegalovirus exposure and HLA in healthy donors. The CDR3 covers 14 residues. V was trimmed by 7 bases and J by 4 bases, leaving 17 bases between them. The germline V gene encodes CDR1 SGDLS and CDR2 YYNGEE. Study observations and caveats: A missense DCLRE1C variant was associated with V- and J-gene trimming of TCR beta chains in a later analysis, and an independent cohort replicated the association. The likely origin of a cluster of highly shared sequence variants was a sequencing artifact. In terms of immune exposure information, only CMV serostatus was available. Most TCR sequences proved rare, with some public TCRs found in many donors.

As to this clone: Antigen specificity is unknown.

Researchers ran the PCR with 60 Vbeta and 13 Jbeta primers. Only in-frame clones appear in the TCRdb table, and some are missing; sequencing was by immunoSEQ multiplex PCR. The sample lists 200,000 or so clones, 70% seen once, with 2.6% in the top ten. The TCR sequence derives from a man aged 40-49 years in good health and CMV-seropositive. The chain links TRBV9 to TRBJ2-5; a possible D gene is TRBD1 (6 bases). Sequencing input: PBMCs. CDR3 in amino acids: CASGFGLRGETQYF. DNA for the CDR3: TGTGCCAGCGGATTCGGACTCAGGGGAGAGACCCAGTACTTC. The full variable domain, rest sourced from reference TRBV9 and TRBJ2-5, is DSGVTQTPKHLITATGQRVTLRCSPRSGDLSVYWYQQSLDQGLQFLIQYYNGEERAKGNILERFSAQQFPDLHSELNLSSLELGDSALYFCASGFGLRGETQYFGPGTRLLVL.